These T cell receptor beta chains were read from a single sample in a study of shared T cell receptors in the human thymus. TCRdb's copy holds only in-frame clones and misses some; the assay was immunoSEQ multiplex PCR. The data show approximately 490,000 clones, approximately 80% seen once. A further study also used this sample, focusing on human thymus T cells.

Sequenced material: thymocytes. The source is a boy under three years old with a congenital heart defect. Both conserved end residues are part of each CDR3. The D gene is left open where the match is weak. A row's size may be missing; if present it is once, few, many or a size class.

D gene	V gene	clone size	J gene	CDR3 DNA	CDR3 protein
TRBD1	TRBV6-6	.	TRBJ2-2	TGTGCCAGCAGTTACCCGGGACAGGTTAACACCGGGGAGCTGTTTTTT	CASSYPGQVNTGELFF
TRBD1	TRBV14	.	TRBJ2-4	TGTGCCAGCAGCCACGGACAGGGTAAAAACATTCAGTACTTC	CASSHGQGKNIQYF
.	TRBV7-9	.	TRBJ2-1	TGTGCCAGCAGCACAAGAACGAGCGGCAATGAGCAGTTCTTC	CASSTRTSGNEQFF
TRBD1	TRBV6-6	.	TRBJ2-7	TGTGCCAGCAGTGGCCGGGACAGTCGCTACGAGCAGTACTTC	CASSGRDSRYEQYF
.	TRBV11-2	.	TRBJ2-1	TGTGCCAGCAGCTACGGGGACTCCAGTTACAATGAGCAGTTCTTC	CASSYGDSSYNEQFF
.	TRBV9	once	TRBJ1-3	TGTGCCAGCAGCGTAGAGGCAGACTACTCTGGAAACACCATATATTTT	CASSVEADYSGNTIYF
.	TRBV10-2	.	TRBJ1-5	TGCGCCAGTACTCATAGCAATCAGCCCCAGCATTTT	CASTHSNQPQHF
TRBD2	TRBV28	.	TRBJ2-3	TGTGCCAGCGGGGGGAACCTAGCGGGAGCGTCGGATACGCAGTATTTT	CASGGNLAGASDTQYF
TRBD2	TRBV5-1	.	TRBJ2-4	TGCGCCAGCAGCTGCGGGACTAAGGCGAACATTCAGTACTTC	CASSCGTKANIQYF
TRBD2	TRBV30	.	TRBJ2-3	TGTGCCTGGAGTTACCCAACTAGCGGGAGGGCCCCCACAGATACGCAGTATTTT	CAWSYPTSGRAPTDTQYF
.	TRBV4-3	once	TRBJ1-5	TGCGCCAGCAGCGGCTCGGGGGGGGCCCGAGATCAGCCCCAGCATTTT	CASSGSGGARDQPQHF
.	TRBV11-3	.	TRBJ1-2	TGTGCCAGCAGCCGCGGGACCCTCCTTGGCTACACCTTC	CASSRGTLLGYTF
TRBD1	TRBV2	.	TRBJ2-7	TGTGCCAGCAAGGAGACAGGGAGCTCCTACGAGCAGTACTTC	CASKETGSSYEQYF
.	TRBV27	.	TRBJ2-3	TGTGCCAGCAGCCCCTGGCCAGATACGCAGTATTTT	CASSPWPDTQYF
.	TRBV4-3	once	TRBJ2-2	TGCGCCAGCAGCCTCCATCGGGGGGCGAGGGAGCTGTTTTTT	CASSLHRGARELFF
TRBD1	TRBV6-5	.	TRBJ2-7	TGTGCCAGCAGTTACGGTCGGGACAGGGCTAACTACGAGCAGTACTTC	CASSYGRDRANYEQYF
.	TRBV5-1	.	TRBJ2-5	TGCGCCAGCAGCTTGGGGCGACAGAAGGAGACCCAGTACTTC	CASSLGRQKETQYF
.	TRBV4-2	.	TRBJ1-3	TGTGCCAGCAGCCAACGCGACAGTTATGGAAACACCATATATTTT	CASSQRDSYGNTIYF
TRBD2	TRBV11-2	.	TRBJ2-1	TGTGCCAGCAGCTCCCCTCCTAGCGGGAGGGTAAATGAGCAGTTCTTC	CASSSPPSGRVNEQFF
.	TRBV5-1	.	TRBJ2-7	TGCGCCAGCAGCTTGGGACAGGCTGCCTACGAGCAGTACTTC	CASSLGQAAYEQYF
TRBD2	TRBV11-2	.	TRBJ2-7	TGTGCCAGCAGCTTAGAATCAGCGGGAGGGCCCCACGAGCAGTACTTC	CASSLESAGGPHEQYF
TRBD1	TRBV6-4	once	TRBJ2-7	TGTGCCAGCAGTGGCGCGACAGGGAACGAGCAGTACTTC	CASSGATGNEQYF
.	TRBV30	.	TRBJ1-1	TGTGCCTGGAGTGTACTGGGGGAGGACACTGAAGCTTTCTTT	CAWSVLGEDTEAFF